This entry features one T cell receptor beta chain sequence. TCRdb's copy holds only in-frame clones and misses some; the assay was immunoSEQ multiplex PCR. The sample contains fewer than 95,000 clones, approximately 80% of which appear only once. This specimen comes from a study of blood T cell repertoires in COVID-19. Study context: The analysed material was cDNA or gDNA that came from T cells, B-cell-depleted T cells, or PBMCs.

The CDR3 has 14 amino acids. The trim removed 0 bases at V and 2 bases at J, leaving 1 base unmatched. CDR1 and CDR2 (germline): SGHRS, YFSETQ. The chain joins TRBV5-1 to TRBJ1-2, with 7 bases lining up with TRBD1. Sequencing was carried out using peripheral blood. This clonotype was sampled from a human donor in a cohort sampled during active COVID-19. This CDR3 reads CASSLATGNYGYTF. CDR3 DNA: TGCGCCAGCAGCTTGGCGACAGGGAACTATGGCTACACCTTC.